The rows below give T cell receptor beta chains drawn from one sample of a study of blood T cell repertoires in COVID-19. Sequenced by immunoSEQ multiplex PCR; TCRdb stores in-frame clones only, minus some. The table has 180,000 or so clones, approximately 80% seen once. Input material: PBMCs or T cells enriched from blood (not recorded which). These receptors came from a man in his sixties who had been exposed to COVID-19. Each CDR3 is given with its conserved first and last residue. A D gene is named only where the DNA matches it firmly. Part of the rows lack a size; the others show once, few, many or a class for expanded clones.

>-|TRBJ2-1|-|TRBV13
CASSLVLGDISYNEQFF
TGTGCCAGCAGCTTAGTATTGGGAGACATCTCCTACAATGAGCAGTTCTTC
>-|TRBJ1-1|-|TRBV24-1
CATSQHSGTEAFF
TGTGCCACCAGTCAGCACAGTGGCACTGAAGCTTTCTTT
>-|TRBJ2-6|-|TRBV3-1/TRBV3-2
CASSQPGYRAGANVLTF
TGTGCCAGCAGCCAACCCGGCTACAGGGCCGGGGCCAACGTCCTGACTTTC
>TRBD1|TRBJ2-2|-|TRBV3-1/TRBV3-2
CASSQGGTGVNTGELFF
TGTGCCAGCAGCCAAGGGGGGACAGGGGTGAACACCGGGGAGCTGTTTTTT
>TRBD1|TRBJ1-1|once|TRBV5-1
CASRLTGAEAFF
TGCGCCAGCAGATTGACAGGGGCAGAAGCTTTCTTT
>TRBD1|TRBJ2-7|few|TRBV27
CASSSAGGKQYF
TGTGCCAGCAGTTCCGCAGGGGGCAAGCAGTACTTC
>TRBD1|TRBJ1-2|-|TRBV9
CASSRTGSNGYTF
TGTGCCAGCAGCCGGACAGGATCGAATGGCTACACCTTC
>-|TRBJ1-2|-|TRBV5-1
CASSFGAYGYTF
TGCGCCAGCAGCTTCGGAGCTTATGGCTACACCTTC
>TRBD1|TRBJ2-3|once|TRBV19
CASSITGADTQYF
TGTGCCAGTAGTATAACAGGGGCAGATACGCAGTATTTT
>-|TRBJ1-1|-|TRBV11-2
CASSTLGGGMNTEAFF
TGTGCCAGCAGCACCCTCGGCGGAGGGATGAACACTGAAGCTTTCTTT
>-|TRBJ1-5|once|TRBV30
CAWRRENGQPQHF
TGTGCCTGGAGGAGGGAAAATGGACAGCCCCAGCATTTT